This T cell receptor (beta chain) is drawn from a study of human T cells and chemical hapten exposure. Study overall: Patients had diphenylcyclopropenone applied to the scalp weekly throughout the approximately 24-week study.

The time point: patch test 3, about 24 weeks after DPC sensitization. Treatment noted: therapeutic diphenylcyclopropenone sensitization with weekly scalp DPC. The CDR3 totals 14 residues. Germline assignment: CDR1 DFQATT and CDR2 SNEGSKA (reference sequence). J lost 7 bases, V lost 7 bases, and 14 bases had no gene match. This clonotype was detected only a few times. TCRdb itself ran the RACE reads through MiXCR, one entry per CDR3 protein. This table holds about 190,000 distinct CDR3 sequences, around 23% found once. The material was whole blood, obtained in connection with sensitization to the hapten diphenylcyclopropenone (DPC). The sequence derives from a woman aged 40 to 50 with alopecia areata. Some clones in this sample may be carry-over from other donors' samples. The V and J genes are TRBV20-1 and TRBJ2-7; TRBD2 aligns across 9 bases. The CDR3: CSGRHGGRAGEQYF. For the CDR3, the DNA is TGCAGTGGGAGGCACGGCGGGAGGGCCGGTGAGCAGTACTTC.